The TCR beta chain under discussion was sequenced for a study of radiation and T cells in renal cell carcinoma. As for the study in general: Nephrectomy followed 15 Gy stereotactic body radiation by 4 weeks.

Sequencing was performed with immunoSEQ multiplex PCR; in TCRdb, only in-frame clones are kept and a portion is missing. The sample records about 95,000 clones, 80% to 90% being singletons. Time point of the sample: baseline pretreatment blood. Documented treatment: 15 Gy SBRT to primary tumor, nephrectomy 4 weeks later. The V and J ends lost 4 bases and 8 bases, in that order; junction bases with no gene match: 10. Germline V gene lookup returns CDR1 SNHLY and CDR2 FYNNEI. The CDR3 sequence is 15 residues long. As concerns this clone: The antigen is not known.

Points from the study as a whole: From baseline, blood top tumor clonotypes peaked at 2 weeks post-radiation.

Sequences were derived from blood, sampled from a patient whose treatment included radiotherapy and nephrectomy. The clonotype comes from a man in his fifties with renal cell carcinoma. This sequence joins TRBV2 and TRBJ2-2, with TRBD2 matching over 7 bases. The CDR3 nucleotides are TGTGCCAGCAGTGTGAGACTAGCTCCGTCGGGGGAGCTGTTTTTT. As protein: CASSVRLAPSGELFF.